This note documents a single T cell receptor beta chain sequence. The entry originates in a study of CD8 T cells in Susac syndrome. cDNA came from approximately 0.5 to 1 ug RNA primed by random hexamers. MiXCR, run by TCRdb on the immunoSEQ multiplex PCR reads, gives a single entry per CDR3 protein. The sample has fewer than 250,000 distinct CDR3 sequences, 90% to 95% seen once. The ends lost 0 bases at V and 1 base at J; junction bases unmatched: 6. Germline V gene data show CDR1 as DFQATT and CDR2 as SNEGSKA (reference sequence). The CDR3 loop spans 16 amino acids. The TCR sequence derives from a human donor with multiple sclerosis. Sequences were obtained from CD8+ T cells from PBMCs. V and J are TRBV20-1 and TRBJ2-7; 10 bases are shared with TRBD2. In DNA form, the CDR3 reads TGCAGTGCTAGAGATCCCACTAGCGGGAAATCCTACGAGCAGTACTTC. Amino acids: CSARDPTSGKSYEQYF.